This TCR beta chain was documented in a study of T cells in women clearing cervical HPV infection. Study-wide findings and caveats: Controls had more TRBV6-7 (0.16%) than cases (about 0.11%). CIN3+ cases had significantly higher TCR repertoire richness than controls, but evenness did not differ.

V dropped 1 base and J dropped 6 bases, with 10 bases sitting between them. This CDR3 has 13 amino acids. Only in-frame clones appear in the TCRdb table, and some are missing; sequencing was by immunoSEQ multiplex PCR. This table lists about 22,000 clones. With respect to this clone: Its target is unknown. The read gets to within 3 residues of the CDR3 end, and the germline J gene fills in the rest.

V and J are TRBV12-3 or TRBV12-4 and TRBJ2-7; a weak D match, TRBD2 (6 bases). Input material: blood buffy coat. The receptor's source is a woman aged 18 to 69 with a cervical HPV16 infection that either progressed to CIN3+ or cleared (not recorded which). CDR3 in amino acids: CASSLDRGSEQYF. The CDR3 bases that were read are TGTGCCAGCAGTTTAGATCGGGGGAGCGAG.